This TCR beta chain was recovered during a study of molecular identifiers for immune sequencing clone quantification. Via MiXCR, TCRdb re-called the PCR reads, giving one row per CDR3 protein. The sample lists around 460,000 distinct CDR3 sequences; 20% to 25% were seen once. Whole-study findings and limits: Some 970,000 naive cells reportedly did not prevent detection of spiked Jurkat TCR RNA from one cell. Clonotypes surpassing 20 RNA copies contained over 98% of effector molecules, versus under 1% in naive cells.

The authors gated naive CD8 T cells as CD8+CD4-CCR7+CD45RA+ for sorting. This clonotype was seen repeatedly, ten times or more. Antigen specificity is unknown. The sequence came from a human donor in good health. Some libraries in this study had Jurkat cell RNA spiked in. Source material: naive CD8+ T cells from blood, with Jurkat cell RNA spiked in. The subset is: FACS-sorted CD8+CD4-CCR7+CD45RA+ naive T cells.

The CDR3: CASSLGTAVEQYF. CDR3 nucleotides: TGCGCCAGCAGCTTGGGGACAGCCGTTGAGCAGTACTTC. The chain couples TRBV5-1 to TRBJ2-7; weak D call: TRBD1 (6 bases). The CDR3 runs to 13 residues. The germline V gene has CDR1 SGHRS and CDR2 YFSETQ. V lost 0 bases, J lost 7 bases, and 11 bases lay in between. The full variable domain, completed using reference TRBV5-1 and TRBJ2-7, is KAGVTQTPRYLIKTRGQQVTLSCSPISGHRSVSWYQQTPGQGLQFLFEYFSETQRNKGNFPGRFSGRQFSNSRSEMNVSTLELGDSALYLCASSLGTAVEQYFGPGTRLTVT.